The 18 T cell receptor delta chains below come from one sample, sequenced in a study of delta chains in infants with herpesvirus infections. Gamma-chain- and delta-chain-specific primers converted PBMC RNA into TCR cDNA. TCRdb re-called the RT-PCR reads through CATT. The data show roughly 100 delta-chain clones, with 22% seen just once and around 93% held by the top ten. The input for sequencing was peripheral blood, taken at time point 4 of longitudinal follow-up. The receptor source for this set is a human donor who was a Ugandan infant, either HIV-exposed or HIV-unexposed (not recorded which).

The chain has TRDV2 and TRDJ1; 9 bases fit TRDD3. Germline V CDR1 and CDR2: GEAIGNYY, EKD. The CDR3 covers 14 residues. V gave up 2 bases and J gave up 2 bases; unmatched junction bases: 2. CDR3 bases: TGTGCCTGTGACAGACTGGGGGAGACCGATAAACTCATCTTT. Its translation: CACDRLGETDKLIF.

The rearrangement joins TRDV1 to TRDJ1, with a possible D match to TRDD3 (10 bases). The CDR3 is made up of 21 amino acids. Trimming shortened V by 1 base and J by 0 bases, and 27 bases separated the two germline ends. CDR1 is TSWWSYY, CDR2 QGS, per germline. The chain's CDR3 is CALGERTPSYWGIPYTDKLIF. The CDR3 DNA reads TGTGCTCTTGGGGAACGGACCCCTTCCTACTGGGGGATCCCGTACACCGATAAACTCATCTTT.

The genes are TRDV2 and TRDJ1, with D unclear. Trimming stripped 0 bases from V and 5 bases from J, with 0 bases between. This CDR3 region has 10 residues. Germline V gene sequence: CDR1 GEAIGNYY, CDR2 EKD. The CDR3 DNA reads TGTGCCTGTGACACCGATAAACTCATCTTT. Amino acid sequence: CACDTDKLIF.

This clone was observed a few times. TCRdb shows a much larger clone's protein in place of this DNA's translation, and the two differ at residue 9, likely through a read error; the protein shown is translated from the DNA. The chain combines TRDV1 with TRDJ1; 8 bases match TRDD3. Germline V CDR1 and CDR2: TSWWSYY, QGS. The V and J ends lost 4 bases and 5 bases, in that order; junction bases with no gene match: 27. The CDR3 consists of 21 residues. CDR3 DNA: TGTGCTCTTGGGGCGTCCTATTGCAACGGGTACTGGGGGCCTTTTGGGGATAAACTCATCTTT. Protein: CALGASYCNGYWGPFGDKLIF.

This clone was detected a few times. This is likely an artifact of a read error, given a far larger clone one base away. Other nucleotide sequences in the sample specify the same CDR3. The V and J genes are TRDV1 and TRDJ1; 8 bases align to TRDD3. CDR1 is TSWWSYY, CDR2 QGS, per germline. This CDR3 spans 21 amino acids. The ends lost 4 bases at V and 5 bases at J; junction bases unmatched: 27. The DNA for the CDR3 is TGTGCTCTTGGGGCGTCATATTGCAGCGGGTACTGGGGGCCTTTTGGGGATAAACTCATCTTT. This translates into CALGASYCSGYWGPFGDKLIF.

The chain couples TRDV1 to TRDJ1, with a tentative D call TRDD2 (6 bases). V lost 0 bases to trimming and J lost 10 bases, with 24 bases between them. CDR3 size: 17 residues. Germline V gene lookup returns CDR1 TSWWSYY and CDR2 QGS. The CDR3 is CALGELVYFPSPLTLIF. Here the CDR3 DNA reads TGTGCTCTTGGGGAACTAGTTTACTTTCCTAGCCCCCTGACACTCATCTTT.

This clone was recorded a few times. The TCRdb protein comes from a much larger clone and disagrees with this DNA's translation at residue 14, likely due to a read error; the protein given here is derived from the DNA. The genes are TRDV1 and TRDJ1, with a tentative D call TRDD3 (5 bases). The germline CDR1 and CDR2 sequences are TSWWSYY and QGS. This CDR3 comprises 18 residues. CDR3 nucleotides: TGTGCTCTTGGGGAACGTCCCGTATACGCTTGTTACACCAATAAACTCATCTTT. Protein sequence: CALGERPVYACYTNKLIF.

Regarding this clone: An end of the junction differs from the germline gene, which may be a read error. The chain combines TRAV29/DV5 with TRDJ2; 10 bases are a match to TRDD3. CDR3 length: 20 residues. Germline CDR1 NSMFDY, CDR2 ISSIKDK. The chain's CDR3 is CSVFQVLLLRLLGDTAQLFF. The CDR3 DNA sequence: TGCAGTGTATTTCAGGTCCTCCTACTTCGTTTACTGGGGGATACAGCACAACTCTTCTTT.

This clone was seen a handful of times. The protein TCRdb gives is from a much larger clone and does not agree with this DNA's translation at residue 14, likely a read error; the protein shown here comes from the DNA. The chain couples TRDV1 to TRDJ1; 8 bases line up with TRDD3. The CDR3 loop spans 21 amino acids. Trimming took 4 bases from V and 5 from J; bases not matched to a gene: 27. Looked up from germline, CDR1 is TSWWSYY and CDR2 is QGS. CDR3 region: CALGASYCSGYWGSFGDKLIF. The CDR3, as DNA: TGTGCTCTTGGGGCGTCCTATTGCAGCGGGTACTGGGGGTCTTTTGGGGATAAACTCATCTTT.

This clone is hyperexpanded (1% or more). Other nucleotide sequences in the sample specify the same CDR3. The rearrangement uses TRDV2 and TRDJ1, with a weak D call TRDD3 (5 bases). CDR3 length: 14 amino acids. Trimming took off 3 bases at V and 2 bases at J, with 12 bases between the two ends. Germline V gene data show CDR1 as GEAIGNYY and CDR2 as EKD. The CDR3 bases are TGTGCCTGTGACCCCCTAGGGGGGACCGATAAACTCATCTTT. Encoded protein: CACDPLGGTDKLIF.

The chain employs TRDV1 and TRDJ1, with 13 nucleotides matching TRDD3. CDR3 length: 20 amino acids. CDR1 and CDR2 from the germline V gene are TSWWSYY and QGS. With 2 bases clipped from V and 0 bases from J, the junction kept 12 bases outside the gene matches. CDR3 nucleotides: TGTGCTCTTGGGGAAAGGGGGGTAGACTGGGGGATACGTTACACCGATAAACTCATCTTT. Its protein product is CALGERGVDWGIRYTDKLIF.

This clone was recorded a few times. A read error is likely here: a far larger clone is one base away. The chain has TRDV1 and TRDJ1; 13 bases agree with TRDD3. The CDR3 has 22 amino acids. Germline V gene data show CDR1 as TSWWSYY and CDR2 as QGS. This chain's CDR3 is CALGDPSLPWYWGIRGTNKLIF. CDR3 sequence (DNA): TGTGCTCTTGGGGACCCCAGCCTTCCTTGGTACTGGGGGATACGCGGCACCAATAAACTCATCTTT.

With respect to this clone: Given a far larger clone just one base away, this is likely a sequencing read error. Other DNA sequences of this sample code for an identical CDR3. V usage is TRDV2 and J usage is TRDJ1; TRDD3 might be the D (5 bases). Germline CDR1 is GEAIGNYY and CDR2 is EKD. The CDR3 is 14 residues long. V dropped 3 bases and J dropped 2 bases, with 12 bases sitting between them. The DNA for the CDR3 is TGTGCCTGTGACCCACTAGGGGGGACCGATAAACTCATCTTT. Translating gives CACDPLGGTDKLIF.

Note on this clone: TCRdb's protein, taken from a much larger clone, differs from this DNA's translation at residue 4, likely owing to a read error; the protein displayed comes from the DNA. The chain employs TRDV2 and TRDJ1; D possibly corresponds to TRDD3 (5 bases). Germline V gives CDR1 GEAIGNYY, CDR2 EKD. Trimming took 5 bases from V and 2 from J, leaving 14 bases between them. The CDR3 runs 14 residues. The CDR3, as DNA: TGTGCCTGTGGCCCCCTAGGGGGGACCGATAAACTCATCTTT. Its protein product is CACGPLGGTDKLIF.

Worth noting for this clone: TCRdb's entry gives the protein of a much larger clone, which mismatches this DNA's translation at residue 4, likely from a read error; the protein reported here is translated from the DNA. The rearrangement links TRDV1 to TRDJ1, with 9 bases lining up with TRDD3. J gave up 0 bases and V 7 bases, and 36 bases lay outside the gene matches. CDR3 length equals 25 residues. Germline CDR1 and CDR2: TSWWSYY and QGS. Written as DNA, the CDR3 is TGTGCTCTTGTGGATCCCCCCCTCTCCTCGGCACCGGGGGTACTGGGGGACCACTACACCGATAAACTCATCTTT. Translated: CALVDPPLSSAPGVLGDHYTDKLIF.

This clone was seen a handful of times. The protein recorded in TCRdb matches a much larger clone and deviates from this DNA's translation at residue 3, suggesting a read error; the protein here is obtained by translating the DNA. J is TRDJ3 and V is TRDV2; 13 bases agree with TRDD3. Germline V CDR1 and CDR2: GEAIGNYY, EKD. The CDR3 consists of 19 residues. The CDR3 nucleotides read TGTGCCCGTGACATACTGGGGGATACGAGCTCCTGGGACACCCGACAGATGTTTTTC. Amino acids: CARDILGDTSSWDTRQMFF.

This clone was found once. This chain connects TRDV2 to TRDJ3, with a possible D match to TRDD3 (6 bases). V was clipped by 0 bases and J by 0 bases, with 8 bases between them. Germline CDR1 and CDR2: GEAIGNYY and EKD. There are 17 residues in the CDR3. CDR3 in amino acids: CACDTTGSSWDTRQMFF. For the CDR3, the DNA is TGTGCCTGTGACACCACTGGGAGCTCCTGGGACACCCGACAGATGTTTTTC.

Points on this clone: TCRdb has a much larger clone's protein, which differs at residue 17 from the translation of this DNA, likely because of a read error; what is shown is the protein translated from the DNA. The gene calls are TRDV1 and TRDJ1; 8 nucleotides agree with TRDD3. The V segment lost 3 bases and the J segment 0 bases; nucleotides outside the gene matches: 33. The germline CDR1 and CDR2 sequences are TSWWSYY and QGS. This CDR3 has 25 amino acids. The CDR3 region is CALGDPPLSSAPGVLGGHYTDKLIF. CDR3 nucleotide sequence: TGTGCTCTTGGGGATCCCCCCCTCTCCTCGGCACCGGGGGTACTGGGGGGCCACTACACCGATAAACTCATCTTT.